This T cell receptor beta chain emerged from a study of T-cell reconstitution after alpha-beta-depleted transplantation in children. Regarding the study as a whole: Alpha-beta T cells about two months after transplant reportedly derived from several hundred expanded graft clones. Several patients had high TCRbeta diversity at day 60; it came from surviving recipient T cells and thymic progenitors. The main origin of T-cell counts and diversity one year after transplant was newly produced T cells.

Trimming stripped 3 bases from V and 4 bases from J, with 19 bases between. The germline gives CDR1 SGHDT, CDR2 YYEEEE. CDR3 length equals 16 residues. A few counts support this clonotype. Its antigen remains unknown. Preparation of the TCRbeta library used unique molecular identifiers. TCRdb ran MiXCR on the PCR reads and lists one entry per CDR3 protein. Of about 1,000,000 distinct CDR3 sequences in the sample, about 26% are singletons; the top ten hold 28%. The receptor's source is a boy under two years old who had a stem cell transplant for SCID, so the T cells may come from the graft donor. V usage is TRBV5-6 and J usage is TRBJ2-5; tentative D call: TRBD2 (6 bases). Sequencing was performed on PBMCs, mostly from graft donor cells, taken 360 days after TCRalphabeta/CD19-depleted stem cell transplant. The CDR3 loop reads CASSYASEGRTETQYF. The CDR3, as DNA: TGTGCCAGCAGCTACGCCTCGGAGGGGAGAACAGAGACCCAGTACTTC.